This T cell receptor beta chain was captured by sequencing in a study of beta chain features in type 1 diabetes. Germline CDR1 and CDR2: MRHNA and SNTAGT. The CDR3 extends over 14 amino acids. Losses at the gene ends were 5 bases for V and 7 bases for J; bases not matched to a gene: 5. Since all of the isolated RNA was reverse transcribed, expressed TCRB transcripts were what got sequenced. Clones were read by immunoSEQ multiplex PCR, and TCRdb kept only the in-frame ones, dropping some. The sample yields about 150,000 clones, around 10% seen once. The TCR comes from a man aged 18 to 30 in good health. V is TRBV6-4 and J is TRBJ2-2; TRBD1 matches at 9 bases. The sequenced sample consisted of central memory CD4+ T cells from blood. CDR3 in amino acids: CASSTQGANGELFF. The CDR3 DNA follows: TGTGCCAGCAGTACACAGGGGGCGAACGGGGAGCTGTTTTTT.